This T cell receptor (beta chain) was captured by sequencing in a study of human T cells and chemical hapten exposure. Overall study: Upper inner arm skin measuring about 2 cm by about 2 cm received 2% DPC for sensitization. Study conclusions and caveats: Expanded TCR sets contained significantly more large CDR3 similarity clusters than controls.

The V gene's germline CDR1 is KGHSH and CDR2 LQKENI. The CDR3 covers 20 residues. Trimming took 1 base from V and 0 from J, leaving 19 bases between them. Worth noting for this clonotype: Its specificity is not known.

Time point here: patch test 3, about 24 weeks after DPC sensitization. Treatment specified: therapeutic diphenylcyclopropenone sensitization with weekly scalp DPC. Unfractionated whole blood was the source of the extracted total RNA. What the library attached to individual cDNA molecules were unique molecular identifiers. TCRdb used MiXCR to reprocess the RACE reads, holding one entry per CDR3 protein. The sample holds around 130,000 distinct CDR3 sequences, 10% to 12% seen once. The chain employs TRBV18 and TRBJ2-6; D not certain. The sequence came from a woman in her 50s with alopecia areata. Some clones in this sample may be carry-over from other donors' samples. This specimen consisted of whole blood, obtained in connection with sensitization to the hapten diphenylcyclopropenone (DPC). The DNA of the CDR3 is TGTGCCAGCTCACCACAGCCTTGGGCTCCTCCACTCTCTGGGGCCAACGTCCTGACTTTC. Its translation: CASSPQPWAPPLSGANVLTF.